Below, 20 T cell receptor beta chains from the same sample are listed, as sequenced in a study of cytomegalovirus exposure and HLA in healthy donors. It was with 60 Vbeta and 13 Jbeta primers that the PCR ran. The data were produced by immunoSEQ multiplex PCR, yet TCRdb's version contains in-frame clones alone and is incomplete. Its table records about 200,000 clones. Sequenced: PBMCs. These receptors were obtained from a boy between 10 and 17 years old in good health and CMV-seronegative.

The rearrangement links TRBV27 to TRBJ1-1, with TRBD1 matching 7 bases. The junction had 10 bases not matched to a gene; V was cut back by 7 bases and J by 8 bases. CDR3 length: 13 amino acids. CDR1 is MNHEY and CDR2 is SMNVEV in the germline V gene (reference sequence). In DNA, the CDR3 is TGTGCCAGCAATTCTCTAGGGGGCCGCGAAGCTTTCTTT. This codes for CASNSLGGREAFF.

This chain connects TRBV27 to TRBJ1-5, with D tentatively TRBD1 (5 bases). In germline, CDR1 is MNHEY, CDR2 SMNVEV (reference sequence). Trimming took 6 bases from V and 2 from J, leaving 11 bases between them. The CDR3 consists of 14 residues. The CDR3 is CASSPLGGNQPQHF. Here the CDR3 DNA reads TGTGCCAGCAGCCCCTTAGGGGGCAATCAGCCCCAGCATTTT.

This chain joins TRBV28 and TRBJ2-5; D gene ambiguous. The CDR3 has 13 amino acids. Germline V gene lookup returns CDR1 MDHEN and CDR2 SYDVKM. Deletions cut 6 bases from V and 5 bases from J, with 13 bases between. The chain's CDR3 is CASSPPVLETQYF. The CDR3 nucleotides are TGTGCCAGCAGCCCCCCGGTTTTGGAGACCCAGTACTTC.

The CDR3 DNA is TGTGCCAGTAGCCTGGGGCAGGGATATGGCTACACCTTC. It is translated as CASSLGQGYGYTF. V usage is TRBV19 and J usage is TRBJ1-2, with D maybe TRBD1 (5 bases). V dropped 6 bases and J dropped 5 bases, with 13 bases sitting between them. The germline CDR1 and CDR2 sequences are LNHDA and SQIVND (reference sequence). The CDR3 extends over 13 amino acids.

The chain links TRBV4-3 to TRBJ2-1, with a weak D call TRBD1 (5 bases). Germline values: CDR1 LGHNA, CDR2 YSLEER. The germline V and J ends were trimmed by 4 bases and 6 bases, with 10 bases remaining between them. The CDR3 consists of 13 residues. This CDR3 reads CASSPGRANEQFF. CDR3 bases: TGCGCCAGCAGCCCGGGCAGGGCCAATGAGCAGTTCTTC.

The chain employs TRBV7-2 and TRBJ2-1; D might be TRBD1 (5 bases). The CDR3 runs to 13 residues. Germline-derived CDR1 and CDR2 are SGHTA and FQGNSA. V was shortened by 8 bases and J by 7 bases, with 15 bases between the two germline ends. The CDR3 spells CASATAIGNEQFF. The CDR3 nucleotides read TGTGCCAGCGCGACAGCCATAGGGAATGAGCAGTTCTTC.

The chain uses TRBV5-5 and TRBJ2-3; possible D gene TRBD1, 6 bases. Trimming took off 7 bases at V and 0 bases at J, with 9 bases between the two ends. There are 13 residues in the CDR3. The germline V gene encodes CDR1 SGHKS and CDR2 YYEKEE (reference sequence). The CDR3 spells CASGGQSTDTQYF. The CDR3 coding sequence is TGTGCCAGCGGGGGCCAAAGCACAGATACGCAGTATTTT.

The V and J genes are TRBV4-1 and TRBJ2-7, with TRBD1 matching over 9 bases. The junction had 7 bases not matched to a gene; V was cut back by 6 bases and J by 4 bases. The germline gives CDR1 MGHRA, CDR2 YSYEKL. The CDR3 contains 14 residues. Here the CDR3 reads CASSSPGQGYEQYF. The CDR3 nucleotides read TGCGCCAGCAGTTCACCGGGACAGGGTTACGAGCAGTACTTC.

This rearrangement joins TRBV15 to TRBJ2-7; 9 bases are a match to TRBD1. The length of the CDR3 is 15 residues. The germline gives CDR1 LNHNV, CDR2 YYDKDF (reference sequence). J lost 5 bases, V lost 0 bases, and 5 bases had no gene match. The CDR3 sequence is CATSRDGDRVDEQYF. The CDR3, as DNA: TGTGCCACCAGCAGAGATGGGGACAGGGTCGACGAGCAGTACTTC.

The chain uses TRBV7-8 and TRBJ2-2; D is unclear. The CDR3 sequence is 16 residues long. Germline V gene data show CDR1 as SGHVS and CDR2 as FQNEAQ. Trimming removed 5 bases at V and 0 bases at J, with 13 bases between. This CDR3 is CASSRTAFANTGELFF. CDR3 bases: TGTGCCAGCAGCCGTACAGCCTTCGCGAACACCGGGGAGCTGTTTTTT.

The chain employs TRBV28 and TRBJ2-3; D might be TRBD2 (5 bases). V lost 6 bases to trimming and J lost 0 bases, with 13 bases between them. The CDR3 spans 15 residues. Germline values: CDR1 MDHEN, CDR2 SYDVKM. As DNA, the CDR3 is TGTGCCAGCAGCCCCGCCCCGGGGAGCACAGATACGCAGTATTTT. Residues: CASSPAPGSTDTQYF. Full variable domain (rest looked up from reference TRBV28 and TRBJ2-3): DVKVTQSSRYLVKRTGEKVFLECVQDMDHENMFWYRQDPGLGLRLIYFSYDVKMKEKGDIPEGYSVSREKKERFSLILESASTNQTSMYLCASSPAPGSTDTQYFGPGTRLTVL.

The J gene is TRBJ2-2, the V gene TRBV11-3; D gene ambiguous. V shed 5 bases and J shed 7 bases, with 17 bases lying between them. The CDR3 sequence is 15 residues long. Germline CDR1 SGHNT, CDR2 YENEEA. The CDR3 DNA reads TGTGCCAGCAGCCCAACCCTCCGAAGCAACGGGGAGCTGTTTTTT. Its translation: CASSPTLRSNGELFF.

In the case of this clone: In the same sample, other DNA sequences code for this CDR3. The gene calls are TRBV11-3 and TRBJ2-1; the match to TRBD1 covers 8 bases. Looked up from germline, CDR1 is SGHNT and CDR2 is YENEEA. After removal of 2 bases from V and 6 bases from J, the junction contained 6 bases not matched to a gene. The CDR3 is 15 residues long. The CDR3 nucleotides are TGTGCCAGCAGCTTACGGTCAGGGGGCGGCAATGAGCAGTTCTTC. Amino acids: CASSLRSGGGNEQFF.

CDR3 nucleotides: TGTGCCTGGATTCCACAGGGCGGGGGGAATCAGCCCCAGCATTTT. Residues: CAWIPQGGGNQPQHF. The V gene is TRBV30, the J gene TRBJ1-5, with D perhaps TRBD1 (6 bases). The germline V gene has CDR1 GTSNPN and CDR2 SVGIG (reference sequence). V was pared by 4 bases and J by 4 bases, with 17 bases between. There are 15 residues in the CDR3.

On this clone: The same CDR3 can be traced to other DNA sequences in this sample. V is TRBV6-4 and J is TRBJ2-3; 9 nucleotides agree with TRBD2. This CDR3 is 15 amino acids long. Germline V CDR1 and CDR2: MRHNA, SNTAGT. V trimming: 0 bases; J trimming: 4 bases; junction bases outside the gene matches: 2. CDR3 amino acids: CASSDSAGGPDTQYF. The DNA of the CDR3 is TGTGCCAGCAGTGACTCGGCGGGGGGGCCAGATACGCAGTATTTT.

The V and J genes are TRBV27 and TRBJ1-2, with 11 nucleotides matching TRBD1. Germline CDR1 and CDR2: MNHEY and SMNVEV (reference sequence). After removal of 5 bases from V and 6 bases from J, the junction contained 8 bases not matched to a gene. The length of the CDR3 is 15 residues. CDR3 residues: CASSPQDRGLNGYTF. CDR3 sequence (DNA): TGTGCCAGCAGTCCCCAGGACAGGGGGCTCAATGGCTACACCTTC.

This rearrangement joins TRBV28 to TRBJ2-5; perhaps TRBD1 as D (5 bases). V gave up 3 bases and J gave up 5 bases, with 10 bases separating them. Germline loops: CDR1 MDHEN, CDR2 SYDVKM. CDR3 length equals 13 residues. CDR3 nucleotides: TGTGCCAGCAGTTTTCAGGACATGGAGACCCAGTACTTC. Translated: CASSFQDMETQYF.

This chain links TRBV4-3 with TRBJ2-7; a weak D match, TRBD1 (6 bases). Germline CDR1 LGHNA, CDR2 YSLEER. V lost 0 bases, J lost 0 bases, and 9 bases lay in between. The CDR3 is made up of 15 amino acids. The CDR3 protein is CASSQDIGGSYEQYF. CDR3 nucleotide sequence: TGCGCCAGCAGCCAAGATATAGGGGGCTCCTACGAGCAGTACTTC.

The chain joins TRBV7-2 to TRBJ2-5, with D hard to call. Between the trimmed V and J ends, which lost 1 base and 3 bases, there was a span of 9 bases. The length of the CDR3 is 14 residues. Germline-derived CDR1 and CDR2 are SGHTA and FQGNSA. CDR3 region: CASSLVYREETQYF. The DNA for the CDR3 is TGTGCCAGCAGCTTAGTCTACAGAGAAGAGACCCAGTACTTC.

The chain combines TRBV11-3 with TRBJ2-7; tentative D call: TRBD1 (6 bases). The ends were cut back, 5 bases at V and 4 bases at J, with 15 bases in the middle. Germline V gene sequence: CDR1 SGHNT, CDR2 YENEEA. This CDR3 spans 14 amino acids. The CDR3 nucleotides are TGTGCCAGCAGCCCTCCGGACAGACGGTACGAGCAGTACTTC. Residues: CASSPPDRRYEQYF. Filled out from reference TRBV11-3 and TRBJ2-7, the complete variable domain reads EAGVVQSPRYKIIEKKQPVAFWCNPISGHNTLYWYLQNLGQGPELLIRYENEEAVDDSQLPKDRFSAERLKGVDSTLKIQPAELGDSAVYLCASSPPDRRYEQYFGPGTRLTVT.